This TCR beta chain stems from a study of tissue T cells after allogeneic stem cell transplantation. In its sample, this clone is medium-sized (0.01 to 0.1%). Here the gene names and germline are mouse. From the germline J gene comes the end of the CDR3, since the read stops 1 residue before it. The CDR3 has 13 amino acids. Trimming stripped 2 bases from V and 5 bases from J, with 8 bases between. From germline, CDR1 is KGHPV and CDR2 FQNQEV (reference sequence). Sequencing was performed with immunoSEQ multiplex PCR; in TCRdb, only in-frame clones are kept and a portion is missing. The sample includes about 5,200 clones, 30% to 35% of them seen just once. Documented time point: mouse harvest day 14 after allogeneic transplant. The graft held 10^6 splenic CD5+ T cells and 10^7 T-cell-depleted bone marrow cells.

Sequenced material: skin. This clonotype was obtained from a female BALB/c mouse given C57BL/6 T cells with graft-versus-host disease after an allogeneic hematopoietic cell transplant. The V and J genes are TRBV26 and TRBJ2-4; D call uncertain. The CDR3 is CASSLGEVNTLYF. Incomplete CDR3 DNA: TGTGCCAGCAGTCTGGGGGAGGTAAACACCTTGTAC.